The clone carrying this T cell receptor beta chain was detected a few times. The antigen is undetermined. Mismatch with germline at one junction end may stem from a read error. The PBMCs were taken from about 10 ml of fresh peripheral blood. The sequenced template was RNA, covering the TCR beta CDR3 region. Scientists carried out first-round RT-PCR using HTBI primers and then a second-round multiplex PCR. MiXCR, applied by TCRdb to the multiplex PCR reads, yields one record per CDR3 protein. The sample lists some 350,000 distinct CDR3 sequences; about 18% were seen once. These data come from a study of Graves' ophthalmopathy and Graves' hyperthyroidism. Regarding the study as a whole: A roughly 84% specificity and roughly 90% sensitivity were achieved by a 13-signature model that separated ophthalmopathy from stable hyperthyroidism.

Germline assignment: CDR1 MGHRA and CDR2 YSYEKL. This CDR3 spans 14 amino acids. The receptor was derived from an adult woman with stable Graves' hyperthyroidism. The sample comprised peripheral blood. V gene TRBV4-1 combines with J gene TRBJ2-5, with no clear D. The CDR3 sequence is CAGSQESGRETQYF. As DNA, the CDR3 is TGCGCCGGCAGCCAAGAAAGTGGTCGAGAGACCCAGTACTTC.